The rows below give T cell receptor beta chains drawn from one sample of a study of T cells in Graves' hyperthyroidism and ophthalmopathy. TCRdb ran MiXCR on the multiplex PCR reads and lists one entry per CDR3 protein. The data show roughly 240,000 distinct CDR3 sequences, 16% seen once. The sequenced material came from blood. The receptor source for this set is a woman aged 18-29 years with Graves' ophthalmopathy. CDR3s include the opening cysteine and the closing phenylalanine or tryptophan. The D gene is left open where the match is weak. Clone size is given for some rows only: seen once, a few or many times, or a class if the clone is expanded.

>TRBV7-2|many|TRBD2|TRBJ2-3
CASSPRLAGIADTQYF
TGTGCCAGCAGCCCTCGACTAGCGGGAATCGCAGATACGCAGTATTTT
>TRBV20-1|once|TRBD1|TRBJ1-1
CSAVRGQVTEAFF
TGCAGTGCGGTCAGGGGGCAGGTCACTGAAGCTTTCTTT
>TRBV20-1|-|TRBD2|TRBJ2-7
CSARGGSGSFYEQYF
TGCAGTGCTAGAGGTGGTAGCGGGTCCTTCTACGAGCAGTACTTC
>TRBV20-1|many|-|TRBJ2-1
CSATSAGPYNEQFF
TGCAGTGCTACCTCGGCGGGCCCCTACAATGAGCAGTTCTTC
>TRBV6-1|many|TRBD1|TRBJ1-5
CASGEQGWNQPQHF
TGTGCCAGCGGAGAACAGGGGTGGAATCAGCCCCAGCATTTT
>TRBV2|-|-|TRBJ1-2
CASSPPGTDWGYTF
TGTGCCAGCAGTCCTCCCGGGACTGATTGGGGCTACACCTTC
>TRBV9|many|-|TRBJ1-5
CASSEQGVRNQPQHF
TGTGCCAGCAGCGAACAGGGTGTTCGCAATCAGCCCCAGCATTTT
>TRBV20-1|many|TRBD2|TRBJ2-3
CSGGGGIGTDTQYF
TGCAGCGGGGGGGGGGGAATTGGCACAGATACGCAGTATTTT
>TRBV6-5|many|TRBD1|TRBJ2-1
CASSYRQGNNEQFF
TGTGCCAGCAGTTACCGACAGGGGAACAATGAGCAGTTCTTC
>TRBV7-2|many|-|TRBJ1-1
CASSLWGGTEAFF
TGTGCCAGCAGCTTATGGGGGGGCACTGAAGCTTTCTTT